The 17 T cell receptor beta chains listed next were all sequenced from one sample in a study of T cell responses to AZD1222 COVID-19 vaccine. Clones were read by immunoSEQ multiplex PCR, and TCRdb kept only the in-frame ones, dropping some. The sample lists approximately 150,000 clones, more than 85% occurring once. The sequenced sample was peripheral blood, obtained 28 days after the second AZD1222 dose. The receptor set was obtained from an adult who received the AZD1222 COVID-19 vaccine.

The J gene is TRBJ1-3, the V gene TRBV14; D remains ambiguous. Trimming pared 1 base from V and 6 bases from J, leaving 13 bases between. The germline V gene has CDR1 SGHDN and CDR2 FVKESK. The CDR3 has 15 residues. The CDR3 DNA reads as TGTGCCAGCAGCCAAGCTACCATACACGTAAACACCATATATTTT. Translation: CASSQATIHVNTIYF.

The chain carries TRBV4-3 and TRBJ2-3; TRBD2 matches 8 bases. This CDR3 region has 15 residues. Germline V gives CDR1 LGHNA, CDR2 YSLEER. J gave up 0 bases and V 6 bases, and 5 bases lay outside the gene matches. The CDR3 nucleotides read TGCGCCAGCAGACGCGGACTAGCTAGCACAGATACGCAGTATTTT. Translating gives CASRRGLASTDTQYF.

This sequence joins TRBV25-1 and TRBJ1-2; TRBD1 is a possible D gene (5 bases). The V gene lost 4 bases and the J gene lost 4 bases, with 10 bases spanning the gap. CDR1 and CDR2 from the germline V gene are MGHDK and SYGVNS. This CDR3 has 13 amino acids. CDR3 bases: TGTGCCAGCAGTGGGGGCCTCACCTATGGCTACACCTTC. Its translation is CASSGGLTYGYTF.

A word on this clone: In the same sample, other DNA sequences code for this CDR3. V gene TRBV27 combines with J gene TRBJ1-1; 8 bases are a match to TRBD1. This CDR3 contains 15 residues. J lost 2 bases, V lost 0 bases, and 2 bases had no gene match. Germline V gene sequence: CDR1 MNHEY, CDR2 SMNVEV (reference sequence). CDR3 in amino acids: CASSLSGTGNTEAFF. For the CDR3, the DNA is TGTGCCAGCAGTTTATCGGGGACAGGAAACACTGAAGCTTTCTTT.

Only one count was recorded for this clone. The rearrangement links TRBV29-1 to TRBJ1-2, with D maybe TRBD1 (5 bases). Germline assignment: CDR1 SQVTM and CDR2 ANQGSEA. This CDR3 comprises 11 residues. The CDR3 coding sequence is TGCAGTCTCACGGGGCCCGATGGCTACACCTTC. It encodes CSLTGPDGYTF.

This chain uses TRBV5-6 with TRBJ1-1; D gene ambiguous. Per germline, CDR1 SGHDT and CDR2 YYEEEE. The CDR3 runs to 18 residues. Trimming pared 2 bases from V and 0 bases from J, leaving 20 bases between. The CDR3 nucleotides are TGTGCCAGCAGCTTTAGCCGGCCGGCGGTGTCCATGAACACTGAAGCTTTCTTT. This gives the protein CASSFSRPAVSMNTEAFF.

The chain recombines TRBV18 with TRBJ2-2; TRBD1 might be the D (6 bases). Between the trimmed V and J ends, which lost 1 base and 2 bases, there was a span of 11 bases. Germline lookup yields CDR1 KGHSH and CDR2 LQKENI. The CDR3 has 16 residues. The CDR3 nucleotides are TGTGCCAGCTCACCACTCCCAGGGGCCAACACCGGGGAGCTGTTTTTT. It encodes CASSPLPGANTGELFF.

This chain links TRBV28 with TRBJ2-6, with D possibly TRBD2 on 5 matching bases. With 3 bases removed from V and 2 bases from J, the gap between germline ends came to 8 bases. Germline V lookup: CDR1 MDHEN, CDR2 SYDVKM. The CDR3 is 15 amino acids. The CDR3 here is CASSLYGTGANVLTF. Here the CDR3 DNA reads TGTGCCAGCAGTTTGTACGGGACTGGGGCCAACGTCCTGACTTTC.

V and J are TRBV2 and TRBJ1-5, with TRBD1 matching over 7 bases. The germline gives CDR1 SNHLY, CDR2 FYNNEI. The CDR3 spans 14 residues. V gave up 5 bases and J gave up 6 bases; unmatched junction bases: 7. The CDR3: CASSPDRAAQPQHF. Here the CDR3 DNA reads TGTGCCAGCAGTCCAGACAGGGCGGCTCAGCCCCAGCATTTT.

The rearrangement uses TRBV20-1 and TRBJ1-3; D gene ambiguous. The CDR3 runs 11 residues. The V gene lost 6 bases and the J gene lost 4 bases, with 7 bases spanning the gap. Germline V lookup: CDR1 DFQATT, CDR2 SNEGSKA (reference sequence). CDR3 loop: CSALSGNTIYF. Written as DNA, the CDR3 is TGCAGTGCCCTATCCGGAAACACCATATATTTT.

This sequence joins TRBV19 and TRBJ1-5; 10 bases line up with TRBD1. V dropped 3 bases and J dropped 0; count of bases not matched to a gene: 5. Germline-derived CDR1 and CDR2 are LNHDA and SQIVND (reference sequence). The CDR3 runs to 17 residues. The CDR3 bases are TGTGCCAGTAGTATGGGACAGGGGATAGATAGCAATCAGCCCCAGCATTTT. It is translated as CASSMGQGIDSNQPQHF.

The CDR3 nucleotides read TGTGCCAGCAGTTTAAATGCTGGGCTGGAGCAGTACTTC. Translated, it gives CASSLNAGLEQYF. The genes are TRBV12-3 or TRBV12-4 and TRBJ2-7; D remains ambiguous. Trimming took off 2 bases at V and 7 bases at J, with 12 bases between the two ends. This CDR3 contains 13 residues.

This sequence joins TRBV28 and TRBJ1-2, with a possible D match to TRBD1 (6 bases). The CDR3 has 13 amino acids. The ends were cut back, 10 bases at V and 5 bases at J, with 17 bases in the middle. The germline gives CDR1 MDHEN, CDR2 SYDVKM. This CDR3 reads CATPGGSNYGYTF. CDR3 nucleotides: TGTGCCACCCCCGGGGGCAGTAATTATGGCTACACCTTC.

This clone was recorded only once. The chain combines TRBV5-1 with TRBJ1-6, with 8 bases lining up with TRBD1. The germline gives CDR1 SGHRS, CDR2 YFSETQ. V shed 0 bases and J 10 bases; nucleotides not matched to a gene: 9. The CDR3 runs 16 residues. The CDR3 loop is CASSLAPGQGRSPLHF. The CDR3 nucleotides are TGCGCCAGCAGCTTGGCCCCCGGACAGGGAAGGTCACCCCTCCACTTT.

The V and J genes are TRBV2 and TRBJ1-1; no clear D. Germline CDR1 reads SNHLY; CDR2 reads FYNNEI. The CDR3 extends over 14 amino acids. V was clipped by 1 base and J by 0 bases, with 6 bases between them. CDR3: CASSEDSLNTEAFF. CDR3 DNA: TGTGCCAGCAGTGAAGACAGCTTGAACACTGAAGCTTTCTTT.

The chain carries TRBV6-7 and TRBJ2-7; D is uncertain. TRBV6-7 is an open reading frame whose function is uncertain. This CDR3 spans 12 amino acids. Trimming shortened V by 0 bases and J by 3 bases, and 3 bases separated the two germline ends. The CDR3 reads CASSYSNYEQYF. The DNA of the CDR3 is TGTGCCAGCAGTTACTCCAACTACGAGCAGTACTTC.

The chain has TRBV5-3 and TRBJ2-4; D is unclear. TRBV5-3 is reported as an ORF; its role is uncertain. The germline V and J ends were trimmed by 6 bases and 0 bases, with 4 bases remaining between them. The CDR3 has 12 amino acids. The CDR3 protein is CARILAKNIQYF. The CDR3 nucleotides are TGTGCCAGAATCCTAGCCAAAAACATTCAGTACTTC.